The 4 T cell receptor beta chains listed next were all sequenced from one sample in a study of patients and donors after allogeneic stem cell transplantation. TCRdb processed the RT-PCR reads anew with MiXCR; each CDR3 protein has one entry. The sample shows 900,000 to 1,000,000 distinct CDR3 sequences, about a sixth of them seen only once. The sequenced sample consisted of blood, either unsorted or a sorted T cell fraction (not recorded which). These receptors originate from a human donor who was either an allogeneic HSCT recipient or a stem cell or donor lymphocyte infusion donor (not recorded which). It is not recorded whose cells these are; they may come from a transplant donor.

J is TRBJ2-1 and V is TRBV7-9, with a tentative D call TRBD1 (6 bases). The CDR3 runs to 14 residues. V was pared by 5 bases and J by 9 bases, with 17 bases between. Germline values: CDR1 SEHNR, CDR2 FQNEAQ (reference sequence). The CDR3 spells CASSPGPGVSEQFF. CDR3 in DNA: TGTGCCAGCAGCCCGGGACCAGGGGTGTCTGAGCAGTTCTTC.

On this clonotype itself: At one end the junction does not follow the germline gene, possibly because of a read error. V and J are TRBV12-3 or TRBV12-4 and TRBJ1-1; D is unresolved. The CDR3 runs 15 residues. The CDR3, as DNA: TGTGCCAGCAGCCCAATGGAGAGAGTGAATACTGAAGCTTTCTTT. Its protein product is CASSPMERVNTEAFF.

In its sample, this clonotype was seen a few times. V is TRBV7-8 and J is TRBJ2-3; TRBD2 is a possible D gene (5 bases). With 6 bases removed from V and 5 bases from J, the gap between germline ends came to 18 bases. Germline CDR1 and CDR2: SGHVS and FQNEAQ. The CDR3 is 15 residues long. Here the CDR3 reads CASRFTSDGLDTQYF. Here the CDR3 DNA reads TGTGCCAGCAGGTTTACTAGTGACGGGCTAGATACGCAGTATTTT.

This clonotype was observed at least ten times. The chain uses TRBV5-5 and TRBJ2-1; no definite D call. This CDR3 is built from 13 residues. The germline V gene has CDR1 SGHKS and CDR2 YYEKEE (reference sequence). Trimming took 2 bases from V and 2 from J, leaving 5 bases between them. CDR3 protein: CASSLVTYNEQFF. As DNA, the CDR3 is TGTGCCAGCAGCTTAGTCACCTACAATGAGCAGTTCTTC.